The entry that follows covers one T cell receptor (beta chain) sequence. As yet, its antigen is unknown. The V segment lost 4 bases and the J segment 5 bases; nucleotides outside the gene matches: 5. CDR3 length: 14 amino acids. Germline V gives CDR1 MNHEY, CDR2 SMNVEV (reference sequence). These data belong to a study of vaccination and CD4 T cells after COVID-19. Study overall: Post-COVID draws followed diagnosis by a median 101 days (range 35 to 161).

An Oncomine TCR Beta short-read assay was used to sequence the DNA from cultured CD4+ T cells. One entry per CDR3 protein results from TCRdb running MiXCR on the PCR reads. The sample holds more than 9,500 distinct CDR3 sequences; around 75% are singletons and the top ten take approximately 10%. Described treatment: 10-day PBMC culture with coronavirus spike peptide pools or control peptides (ViraFEST assay). Every positive PCR date fell between March and December 2020, earlier than the US Alpha, Beta and Delta variants. The material sequenced was CD4+ T cells from blood, cultured in vitro. The chain uses TRBV27 and TRBJ1-5; 7 nucleotides agree with TRBD1. The receptor comes from a human donor who had recovered from COVID-19. CDR3: CASSSTGTDQPQHF. In DNA form, the CDR3 reads TGTGCCAGCAGTTCGACAGGGACGGATCAGCCCCAGCATTTT.